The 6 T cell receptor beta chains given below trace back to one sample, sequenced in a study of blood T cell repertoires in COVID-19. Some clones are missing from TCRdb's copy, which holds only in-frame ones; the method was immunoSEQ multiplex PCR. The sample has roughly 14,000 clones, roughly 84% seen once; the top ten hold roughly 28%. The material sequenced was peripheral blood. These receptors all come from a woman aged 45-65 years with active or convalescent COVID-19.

In nucleotides, the CDR3 is TGTGCCAGCAGTTCGCGACAGACTAGCACAGATACGCAGTATTTT. Amino acids: CASSSRQTSTDTQYF. V gene TRBV27 combines with J gene TRBJ2-3, with D possibly being TRBD1 (5 bases). The CDR3 runs 15 residues. Germline V gene lookup returns CDR1 MNHEY and CDR2 SMNVEV (reference sequence). Trimming shortened V by 4 bases and J by 0 bases, and 11 bases separated the two germline ends.

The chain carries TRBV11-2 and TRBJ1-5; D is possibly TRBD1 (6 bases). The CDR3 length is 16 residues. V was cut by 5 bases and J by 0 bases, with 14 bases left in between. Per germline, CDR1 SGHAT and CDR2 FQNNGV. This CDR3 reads CASSLTGPYSNQPQHF. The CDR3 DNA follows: TGTGCCAGCAGCCTGACAGGACCCTATAGCAATCAGCCCCAGCATTTT. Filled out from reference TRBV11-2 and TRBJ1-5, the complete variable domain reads EAGVAQSPRYKIIEKRQSVAFWCNPISGHATLYWYQQILGQGPKLLIQFQNNGVVDDSQLPKDRFSAERLKGVDSTLKIQPAKLEDSAVYLCASSLTGPYSNQPQHFGDGTRLSIL.

This CDR3 reads CASSKTGNTEAFF. The CDR3, as DNA: TGTGCCAGCAGCAAAACAGGAAACACTGAAGCTTTCTTT. V gene TRBV3-1 (or the pseudogene TRBV3-2) combines with J gene TRBJ1-1; a possible D gene is TRBD1 (5 bases). V lost 5 bases and J lost 2, with 9 bases in between. This CDR3 is built from 13 residues. Germline CDR1 LGHDT, CDR2 YNNKEL (reference sequence).

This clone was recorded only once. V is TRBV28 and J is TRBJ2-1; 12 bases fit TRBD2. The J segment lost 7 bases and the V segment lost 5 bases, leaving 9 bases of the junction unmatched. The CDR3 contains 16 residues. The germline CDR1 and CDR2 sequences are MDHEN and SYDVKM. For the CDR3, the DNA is TGTGCCAGCAGTCCCCAACTAGCGGGAGGCGGGAATGAGCAGTTCTTC. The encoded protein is CASSPQLAGGGNEQFF.

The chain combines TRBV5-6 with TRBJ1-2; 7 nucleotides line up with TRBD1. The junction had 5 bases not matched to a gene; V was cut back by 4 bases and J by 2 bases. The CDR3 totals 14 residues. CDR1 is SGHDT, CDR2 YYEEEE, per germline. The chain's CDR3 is CASSQGQQNYGYTF. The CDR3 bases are TGTGCCAGCAGCCAGGGACAGCAGAACTATGGCTACACCTTC.

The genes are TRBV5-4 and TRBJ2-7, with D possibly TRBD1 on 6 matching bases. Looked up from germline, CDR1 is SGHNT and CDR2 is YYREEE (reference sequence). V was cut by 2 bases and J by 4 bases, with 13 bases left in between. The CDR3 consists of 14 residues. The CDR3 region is CASSFNRRGYEQYF. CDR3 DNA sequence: TGTGCCAGCAGCTTTAACCGCAGGGGATACGAGCAGTACTTC.